This T cell receptor (beta chain) was identified during a study of shared clonotypes between healthy human individuals. Whole-study findings and limits: Rarefaction demonstrated incomplete sorted-subset sequencing despite large depth. It was the non-shared clonotypes that had lower generation probabilities than clonotypes shared by all four donors.

About this clone: Its antigen is not known.

Original processing notes: Filtering differed for immunoSEQ, which gave only junction sequences without quality scores. Assay: immunoSEQ multiplex PCR; the TCRdb copy retains only in-frame clones and omits some. That table furnishes V, J and clone size, whereas the DNA furnished D and trimming. Among about 980,000 clones listed, 60% to 85% were seen once. V shed 3 bases and J 0 bases; nucleotides not matched to a gene: 8. Germline V gene lookup returns CDR1 LGHNA and CDR2 YSLEER. The CDR3 loop spans 16 amino acids. The sample comprised memory CD4+ T cells sorted from blood. Subset of the sample: CD45RA-negative fraction. This chain connects TRBV4-3 to TRBJ2-7, with TRBD1 matching 7 bases. The receptor's source is a man between 18 and 35 years old in good health. This CDR3 is CASSHGRRTGSYEQYF. As DNA, the CDR3 is TGCGCCAGCAGCCACGGCCGTAGGACAGGCTCCTACGAGCAGTACTTC.